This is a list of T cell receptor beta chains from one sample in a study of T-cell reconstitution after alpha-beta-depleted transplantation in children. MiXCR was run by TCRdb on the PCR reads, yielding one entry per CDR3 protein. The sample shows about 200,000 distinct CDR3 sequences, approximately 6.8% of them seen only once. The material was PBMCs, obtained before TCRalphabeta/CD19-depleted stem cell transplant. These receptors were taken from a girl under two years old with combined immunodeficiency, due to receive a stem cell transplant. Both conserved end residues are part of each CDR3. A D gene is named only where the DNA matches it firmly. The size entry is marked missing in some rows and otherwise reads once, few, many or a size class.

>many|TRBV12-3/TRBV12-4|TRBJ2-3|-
TGTGCCAGCAGTTTGATCACAGATACGCAGTATTTT
CASSLITDTQYF
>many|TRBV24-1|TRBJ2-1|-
TGTGCCACCAGCGTTGGGGATTCCTACAATGAGCAGTTCTTC
CATSVGDSYNEQFF
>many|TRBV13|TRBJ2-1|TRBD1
TGTGCCAGCAGCGGACAGGACAGTTACAATGAGCAGTTCTTC
CASSGQDSYNEQFF
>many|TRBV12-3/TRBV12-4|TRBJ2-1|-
TGTGCCAGCAGTTCGAGTAGCGGTAACAATGAGCAGTTCTTC
CASSSSSGNNEQFF
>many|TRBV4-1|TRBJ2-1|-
TGCGCCAGCAGCCAAGCCTTCCCACTTGCGTCCCACAATGAGCAGTTCTTC
CASSQAFPLASHNEQFF
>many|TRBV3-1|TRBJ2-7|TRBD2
TGTGCCAGCAGGTCCACTAGCGGGGGGGCTTACGAGCAGTACTTC
CASRSTSGGAYEQYF
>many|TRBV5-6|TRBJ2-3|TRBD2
TGTGCCAGCAGGAAGCGGGGGGGAGGCACAGATACGCAGTATTTT
CASRKRGGGTDTQYF
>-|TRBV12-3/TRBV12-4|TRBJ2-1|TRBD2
TGTGCCAGCAGTTTTTGGGGGGCGCTAGCGGGAGGGCGGTACAATGAGCAGTTCTTC
CASSFWGALAGGRYNEQFF
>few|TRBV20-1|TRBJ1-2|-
TGCAGTGCTAGTACAAAGGGGGGGAACTATGGCTACACCTTC
CSASTKGGNYGYTF
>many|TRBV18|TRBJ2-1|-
TGTGCCAGCTCACCGCCCTTTTGGCGGTTCTTC
CASSPPFWRFF
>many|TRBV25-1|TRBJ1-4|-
TGTGCCAGCAGTGAACATGAAAAACTGTTTTTT
CASSEHEKLFF
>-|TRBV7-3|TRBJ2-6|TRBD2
TGTGCCAGCAGCCCCACTAGCGGGGGGGCTGGGGCCAACGTCCTGACTTTC
CASSPTSGGAGANVLTF
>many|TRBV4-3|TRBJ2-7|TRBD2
TGCGCCAGCAGCCAAGCGACTAGCGTAGCCTACGAGCAGTACTTC
CASSQATSVAYEQYF
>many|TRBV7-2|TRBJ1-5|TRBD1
TGTGCCAGCAGCTTCCGGGACAGGGATCAGCCCCAGCATTTT
CASSFRDRDQPQHF
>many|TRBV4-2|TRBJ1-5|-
TGTGCCAGCAGCCAAGATTTTGGACAAGTCAATCAGCCCCAGCATTTT
CASSQDFGQVNQPQHF
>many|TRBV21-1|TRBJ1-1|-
TGTGCCAGCAGAGATATCGGGTCTGAAGCTTTCTTT
CASRDIGSEAFF
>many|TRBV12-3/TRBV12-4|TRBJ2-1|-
TGTGCCAGCGGGGGGTATAAGTTCTTC
CASGGYKFF
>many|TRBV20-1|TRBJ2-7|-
TGCAGTGCTAGAGAGTCCGGCCACGAGCAGTACTTC
CSARESGHEQYF
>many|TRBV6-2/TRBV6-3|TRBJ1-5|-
TGTGCCAGCAGCCGCAGGGGCCCCAATCAGCCCCAGCATTTT
CASSRRGPNQPQHF
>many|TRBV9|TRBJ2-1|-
TGTGCCAGCAGCGTCGGCGGGGCGCCGGGGAATGAGCAGTTCTTC
CASSVGGAPGNEQFF
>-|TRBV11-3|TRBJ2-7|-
TGTGCCAGCAGCCCCCGACAGGTCTCCTACGAGCAGTACTTC
CASSPRQVSYEQYF
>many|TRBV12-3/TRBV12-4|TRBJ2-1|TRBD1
TGTGCCAGCAGTCCCGGACAGGGGGCGGACAATGAGCAGTTCTTC
CASSPGQGADNEQFF
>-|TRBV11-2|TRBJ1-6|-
TGTGCCAGCAGCCTCAAGTCTTATGGCACAGGCTCCTCCTATAATTCACCCCTCCACTTT
CASSLKSYGTGSSYNSPLHF
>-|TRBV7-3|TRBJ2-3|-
TGTGCCAGCAGCGTTACTAGCTTATCCACAGATACGCAGTATTTT
CASSVTSLSTDTQYF
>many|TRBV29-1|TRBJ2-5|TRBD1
TGCAGCGCCGCGGACAGGAGAGAGACCCAGTACTTC
CSAADRRETQYF
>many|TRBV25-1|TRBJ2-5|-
TGTGCCAGCAGTTTAAGTAGCGAGACCCAGTACTTC
CASSLSSETQYF
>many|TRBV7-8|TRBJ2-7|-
TGTGCCAGCAGCTTAGATAGAACCTACGAGCAGTACTTC
CASSLDRTYEQYF
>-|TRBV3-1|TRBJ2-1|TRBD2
TGTGCCTGCACCCAGATCGGGGGGGCCGCCTCCTACAATGAGCAGTTCTTC
CACTQIGGAASYNEQFF
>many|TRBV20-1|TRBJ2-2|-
TGCAGTGCTAGAAAGGGCCAGGGATCTAACACCGGGGAGCTGTTTTTT
CSARKGQGSNTGELFF
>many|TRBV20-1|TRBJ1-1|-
TGCAGTGCTAGAACCCCGACAGGATACACTGAAGCTTTCTTT
CSARTPTGYTEAFF
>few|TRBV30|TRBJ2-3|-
TGTGCCTGGACGGAAGGGCTTTCCCTCGGCCCTAGCGTGGCAGGTACAGATACGCAGTATTTT
CAWTEGLSLGPSVAGTDTQYF
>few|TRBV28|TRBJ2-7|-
TGTGCCAGCAGTCCGCTCCCGACCCGCGCCCACGAGCAGTACTTC
CASSPLPTRAHEQYF
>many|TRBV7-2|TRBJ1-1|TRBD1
TGTGCCAGCAGCTTAGCGGGACAGATGAACACTGAAGCTTTCTTT
CASSLAGQMNTEAFF
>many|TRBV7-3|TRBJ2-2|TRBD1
TGTGCCAGCAGCTTGCCCACCGGGACAGGGCCTAATAACTTGAACACCGGGGAGCTGTTTTTT
CASSLPTGTGPNNLNTGELFF
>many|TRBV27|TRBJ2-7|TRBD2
TGTGCCAGCAGTTTGGGTGGCGGGGGTCCCGAGCAGTACTTC
CASSLGGGGPEQYF
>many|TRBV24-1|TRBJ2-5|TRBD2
TGTGCCACCAGTGATTTTGGACTAGACCAAGAGACCCAGTACTTC
CATSDFGLDQETQYF
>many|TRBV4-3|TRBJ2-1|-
TGCGCCAGCAGCCCCGGGACTGGACCGAATGAGCAGTTCTTC
CASSPGTGPNEQFF
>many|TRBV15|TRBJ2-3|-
TGTGCCACCAGCAAACCCTTAAGGCTTAGCACAGATACGCAGTATTTT
CATSKPLRLSTDTQYF
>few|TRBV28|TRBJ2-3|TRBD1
TGTGCCAGCAGTCCAGACAGGGTGGACACAGATACGCAGTATTTT
CASSPDRVDTDTQYF
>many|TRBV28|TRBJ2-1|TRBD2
TGTGCCAGCAGTATAGCGGGGGGTAGCTCCTACAATGAGCAGTTCTTC
CASSIAGGSSYNEQFF